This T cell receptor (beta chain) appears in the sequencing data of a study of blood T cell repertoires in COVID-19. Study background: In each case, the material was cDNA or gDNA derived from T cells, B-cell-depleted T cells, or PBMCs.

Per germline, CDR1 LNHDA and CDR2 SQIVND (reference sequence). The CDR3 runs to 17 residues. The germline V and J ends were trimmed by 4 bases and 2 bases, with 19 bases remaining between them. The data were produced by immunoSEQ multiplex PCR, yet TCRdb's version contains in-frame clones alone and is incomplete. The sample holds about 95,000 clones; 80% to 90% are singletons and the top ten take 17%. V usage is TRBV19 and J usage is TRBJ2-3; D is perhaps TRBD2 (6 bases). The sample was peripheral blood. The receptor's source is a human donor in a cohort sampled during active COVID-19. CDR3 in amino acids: CASSSSGAGPITDTQYF. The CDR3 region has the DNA TGTGCCAGTAGTAGCTCTGGGGCGGGGCCCATCACAGATACGCAGTATTTT.